This T cell receptor (beta chain) was identified during a study of blood T cell repertoires in COVID-19. Sequenced by immunoSEQ multiplex PCR; TCRdb stores in-frame clones only, minus some. The sample includes tens of thousands of clones, around 80% of them seen just once. V trimming: 5 bases; J trimming: 7 bases; junction bases outside the gene matches: 7. The CDR3 runs to 14 residues. Germline V gene data show CDR1 as SGHAT and CDR2 as FQNNGV. Sequenced material: peripheral blood. The chain recombines TRBV11-2 with TRBJ2-5; 10 nucleotides agree with TRBD2. This sequence was found in a woman older than 75 with acute or convalescent COVID-19. The CDR3 DNA reads as TGTGCCAGCAGCGGACCTAGCGGGAGAGGGACCCAGTACTTC. Amino acids: CASSGPSGRGTQYF.